These 30 T cell receptor beta chains came from one sample sequenced in a study of control samples from healthy donors and cancer patients. Data came from immunoSEQ multiplex PCR; TCRdb stores just in-frame clones and leaves some out. The sample lists 9,500 to 15,000 clones; roughly 90% were seen once. Specimen: formalin-fixed, paraffin-embedded tissue. These receptors all stem from a male donor with melanoma.

The rearrangement links TRBV24-1 to TRBJ2-7, with a possible D match to TRBD1 (6 bases). This CDR3 has 13 residues. V was clipped by 3 bases and J by 4 bases, with 9 bases between them. Per germline, CDR1 KGHDR and CDR2 SFDVKD. This CDR3 reads CATSDGQGYEQYF. The CDR3 nucleotides are TGTGCCACCAGTGATGGGCAGGGGTACGAGCAGTACTTC.

The chain recombines TRBV6-2 or TRBV6-3 with TRBJ2-3; D is possibly TRBD2 (6 bases). Looked up from germline, CDR1 is MNHEY and CDR2 is SVGEGT. This CDR3 region has 15 residues. Trimming pared 4 bases from V and 4 bases from J, leaving 15 bases between. The CDR3 coding sequence is TGTGCCAGCAGTTCTGGCCCGGAGGGCGCAGATACGCAGTATTTT. Its translation: CASSSGPEGADTQYF.

The chain combines TRBV24-1 with TRBJ1-2; 7 positions match TRBD1. The trim removed 6 bases at V and 4 bases at J, leaving 4 bases unmatched. CDR1 is KGHDR and CDR2 is SFDVKD in the germline V gene. The CDR3 consists of 13 residues. CDR3 loop: CATSSRDSYGYTF. The DNA of the CDR3 is TGTGCCACCAGTTCCCGGGACAGCTATGGCTACACCTTC.

The V call is TRBV19, the J call TRBJ2-5; the D is unclear. CDR1 and CDR2 (germline): LNHDA, SQIVND (reference sequence). The germline V and J ends were trimmed by 2 bases and 1 base, with 8 bases remaining between them. The CDR3 extends over 14 amino acids. CDR3: CASSISSPQETQYF. The CDR3 nucleotides are TGTGCCAGTAGTATAAGTAGTCCCCAAGAGACCCAGTACTTC.

The chain has TRBV7-9 and TRBJ1-1; a weak D match, TRBD1 (5 bases). V was cut by 7 bases and J by 4 bases, with 22 bases left in between. The CDR3 has 16 residues. In germline, CDR1 is SEHNR, CDR2 FQNEAQ (reference sequence). CDR3 in DNA: TGTGCCAGCATCGGAACAGGTTCCCTGGTGGGCACTGAAGCTTTCTTT. Protein sequence: CASIGTGSLVGTEAFF.

The chain employs TRBV29-1 and TRBJ2-1; 10 bases map to TRBD2. The V gene's germline CDR1 is SQVTM and CDR2 ANQGSEA. CDR3 length equals 14 residues. The ends lost 7 bases at V and 1 base at J; junction bases unmatched: 4. The DNA of the CDR3 is TGCAGCGGCCAGCGGGAGGGATCCTACAATGAGCAGTTCTTC. Its translation is CSGQREGSYNEQFF.

This chain joins TRBV5-1 and TRBJ2-3; unclear D gene. The CDR3 sequence is 14 residues long. V gave up 4 bases and J gave up 1 base, with 10 bases separating them. Germline values: CDR1 SGHRS, CDR2 YFSETQ. The CDR3, as DNA: TGCGCCAGCAGCGCAAGCCCTGGCACAGATACGCAGTATTTT. It specifies CASSASPGTDTQYF.

The J gene is TRBJ2-3, the V gene TRBV10-3; D gene unclear. Germline V gene data show CDR1 as ENHRY and CDR2 as SYGVKD. The CDR3 sequence is 14 residues long. V lost 7 bases to trimming and J lost 2 bases, with 13 bases between them. The CDR3 sequence: CAITSRQTTDTQYF. CDR3 bases: TGTGCCATCACCTCTCGGCAGACCACAGATACGCAGTATTTT.

The chain couples TRBV11-2 to TRBJ2-2, with D perhaps TRBD1 (5 bases). V lost 2 bases and J lost 6, with 19 bases in between. CDR3 size: 17 residues. Germline lookup yields CDR1 SGHAT and CDR2 FQNNGV. The CDR3 bases are TGTGCCAGCAGCTTATTTGGTGGCAGGGTAATTCCCGGGGAGCTGTTTTTT. It specifies CASSLFGGRVIPGELFF.

V usage is TRBV9 and J usage is TRBJ2-1; D remains unclear. The CDR3 consists of 11 residues. V was cut by 4 bases and J by 8 bases, with 7 bases left in between. In germline, CDR1 is SGDLS, CDR2 YYNGEE. CDR3 amino acids: CASSSRHEQFF. The CDR3 DNA is TGTGCCAGCAGCTCTCGCCATGAGCAGTTCTTC.

V gene TRBV7-9 combines with J gene TRBJ1-1, with D possibly being TRBD1 (6 bases). V gave up 1 base and J gave up 2 bases, with 8 bases separating them. CDR3 length: 14 residues. Per the germline V gene, CDR1 is SEHNR and CDR2 is FQNEAQ (reference sequence). CDR3 protein: CASSLDRVNTEAFF. In DNA form, the CDR3 reads TGTGCCAGCAGCTTAGACAGGGTTAACACTGAAGCTTTCTTT.

This chain uses TRBV5-6 with TRBJ1-1, with TRBD1 as a possible D gene (5 bases). The CDR3 extends over 15 amino acids. Germline CDR1 reads SGHDT; CDR2 reads YYEEEE. V gave up 0 bases and J gave up 2 bases, with 11 bases separating them. CDR3 sequence (DNA): TGTGCCAGCAGCTTGGAGCCAGGGCGAAACACTGAAGCTTTCTTT. Protein product: CASSLEPGRNTEAFF.

The gene calls are TRBV19 and TRBJ1-2; 7 positions agree with TRBD1. CDR1 and CDR2 (germline): LNHDA, SQIVND (reference sequence). Losses at the gene ends were 3 bases for V and 3 bases for J; bases not matched to a gene: 10. The CDR3 runs 16 residues. Here the CDR3 reads CASSMGEGAPYYGYTF. CDR3 sequence (DNA): TGTGCCAGTAGTATGGGGGAGGGGGCCCCTTACTATGGCTACACCTTC.

The rearrangement links TRBV10-3 to TRBJ1-3; D is ambiguous. V was shortened by 7 bases and J by 0 bases, with 13 bases between the two germline ends. The germline V gene encodes CDR1 ENHRY and CDR2 SYGVKD. There are 15 residues in the CDR3. Here the CDR3 DNA reads TGTGCCATCAAAAGGCTCCCTGACTCTGGAAACACCATATATTTT. Its translation: CAIKRLPDSGNTIYF.

The rearrangement links TRBV19 to TRBJ2-3, with D perhaps TRBD1 or TRBD2 (5 bases each). CDR3 length: 17 residues. V dropped 5 bases and J dropped 3 bases, with 21 bases sitting between them. Germline V gene data show CDR1 as LNHDA and CDR2 as SQIVND (reference sequence). The CDR3 bases are TGTGCCAGTAGTGGCCGGGACGAAGGGGCCTTGACAGATACGCAGTATTTT. This encodes CASSGRDEGALTDTQYF.

This clone was seen once. This chain links TRBV9 with TRBJ2-2; TRBD2 aligns across 7 bases. The ends lost 0 bases at V and 4 bases at J; junction bases unmatched: 0. This CDR3 contains 14 residues. Germline CDR1 and CDR2: SGDLS and YYNGEE. CDR3 amino acids: CASSVGGGTGELFF. Here the CDR3 DNA reads TGTGCCAGCAGCGTAGGGGGGGGCACCGGGGAGCTGTTTTTT.

This clone has more than one count but fewer than ten. The V call is TRBV5-6, the J call TRBJ1-1; D perhaps matches TRBD1 (5 bases). The length of the CDR3 is 11 residues. Per the germline V gene, CDR1 is SGHDT and CDR2 is YYEEEE. Between the trimmed V and J ends, which lost 0 bases and 10 bases, there was a span of 7 bases. The CDR3 sequence is CASSLEGVAFF. The CDR3 nucleotides are TGTGCCAGCAGCTTGGAAGGGGTAGCTTTCTTT.

The chain has TRBV7-8 and TRBJ2-7; no reliable D call. Germline loops: CDR1 SGHVS, CDR2 FQNEAQ. The CDR3 is 14 residues long. V was trimmed by 0 bases and J by 2 bases, leaving 8 bases between them. The CDR3 is CASSLAAVTYEQYV. In DNA, the CDR3 is TGTGCCAGCAGCTTAGCGGCCGTGACCTACGAGCAGTACGTC.

The genes are TRBV4-1 and TRBJ2-3; 8 bases line up with TRBD2. V dropped 4 bases and J dropped 4; count of bases not matched to a gene: 7. CDR3 length: 15 amino acids. The germline gives CDR1 MGHRA, CDR2 YSYEKL. CDR3 amino acids: CASSLGGGEADTQYF. CDR3 bases: TGCGCCAGCAGCCTCGGGGGGGGCGAGGCAGATACGCAGTATTTT.

The rearrangement uses TRBV5-4 and TRBJ2-1, with D possibly being TRBD1 or TRBD2 (5 bases each). Germline V gene data show CDR1 as SGHNT and CDR2 as YYREEE (reference sequence). V gave up 0 bases and J gave up 6 bases, with 13 bases separating them. This CDR3 is built from 15 residues. CDR3 residues: CASSLVSRGPNEQFF. The CDR3 DNA is TGTGCCAGCAGCTTGGTTAGCCGGGGCCCCAATGAGCAGTTCTTC.

The chain is built from TRBV7-2 and TRBJ2-5, with 13 bases fitting TRBD2. The CDR3 sequence is 16 residues long. V lost 5 bases to trimming and J lost 0 bases; unmatched junction nucleotides: 3. Germline V lookup: CDR1 SGHTA, CDR2 FQGNSA. The DNA for the CDR3 is TGTGCCAGCAGCCGTGGGACTAGCGGGAACCAAGAGACCCAGTACTTC. Its protein is CASSRGTSGNQETQYF.

The chain links TRBV11-3 to TRBJ1-1; 9 bases map to TRBD1. The CDR3 has 16 residues. The ends lost 3 bases at V and 5 bases at J; junction bases unmatched: 10. Germline CDR1 reads SGHNT; CDR2 reads YENEEA. This chain's CDR3 is CASSFRIGQGFTEAFF. In DNA form, the CDR3 reads TGTGCCAGCAGCTTCAGAATTGGACAGGGGTTTACTGAAGCTTTCTTT.

The V call is TRBV4-3, the J call TRBJ2-2; 10 positions match TRBD2. CDR3 length: 14 residues. Per germline, CDR1 LGHNA and CDR2 YSLEER. V shed 1 base and J 13 bases; nucleotides not matched to a gene: 6. CDR3 nucleotide sequence: TGCGCCAGCAGCCAAGCGTTGCTAGCGGGAGTGCTGTTTTTT. Translating gives CASSQALLAGVLFF.

The V gene is TRBV3-1 (or the pseudogene TRBV3-2), the J gene TRBJ2-1; D not certain. The CDR3 contains 15 residues. The V and J ends lost 1 base and 5 bases respectively, with 12 bases between them. Germline V gives CDR1 LGHDT, CDR2 YNNKEL (reference sequence). The CDR3 DNA sequence: TGTGCCAGCAGCCAAGGAAGGACGCTGCACAATGAGCAGTTCTTC. Protein product: CASSQGRTLHNEQFF.

The chain couples TRBV11-3 to TRBJ2-3, with 9 bases lining up with TRBD1. The V and J ends lost 5 bases and 1 base, in that order; junction bases with no gene match: 4. The CDR3 has 15 amino acids. CDR1 and CDR2 (germline): SGHNT, YENEEA. CDR3 region: CASSQRTGGTDTQYF. DNA for the CDR3: TGTGCCAGCAGCCAAAGGACAGGGGGCACAGATACGCAGTATTTT.

For this clone: One end of the junction is discordant with germline, which a read error may explain. The chain carries TRBV18 and TRBJ1-1; D remains ambiguous. CDR1 is KGHSH and CDR2 is LQKENI in the germline V gene. The CDR3 loop spans 11 amino acids. The DNA for the CDR3 is TGTGCTAGCTCAGAGGGAAGTTTAGCTTTCTTT. Protein sequence: CASSEGSLAFF.

The chain carries TRBV6-5 and TRBJ1-1; no clear D. Per the germline V gene, CDR1 is MNHEY and CDR2 is SVGAGI. V was clipped by 2 bases and J by 3 bases, with 13 bases between them. CDR3 size: 15 residues. The DNA of the CDR3 is TGTGCCAGCAGTTACAAGCGGCGATTGGACACTGAAGCTTTCTTT. This translates into CASSYKRRLDTEAFF.

This chain uses TRBV6-5 with TRBJ1-2; no definite D call. V lost 4 bases and J lost 1, with 10 bases in between. From germline, CDR1 is MNHEY and CDR2 SVGAGI. The CDR3 totals 14 residues. In DNA form, the CDR3 reads TGTGCCAGCAGTTGGTCGGGGAGTAACTATGGCTACACCTTC. It specifies CASSWSGSNYGYTF.

The rearrangement uses TRBV19 and TRBJ1-2; no firm D call. This CDR3 has 14 amino acids. Germline CDR1 and CDR2: LNHDA and SQIVND (reference sequence). The germline V and J ends were trimmed by 6 bases and 6 bases, with 17 bases remaining between them. In DNA form, the CDR3 reads TGTGCCAGTAGCCCGGGAGGAATTGTTAATGGCTACACCTTC. Protein: CASSPGGIVNGYTF.

The chain carries TRBV6-5 and TRBJ1-2; tentatively, D is TRBD1 (6 bases). CDR3 length: 14 residues. Germline V gene lookup returns CDR1 MNHEY and CDR2 SVGAGI. V lost 5 bases and J 5 bases, leaving 15 bases between the germline ends. CDR3 residues: CASSKTGLAYGYTF. DNA for the CDR3: TGTGCCAGCAGTAAAACAGGGTTGGCATATGGCTACACCTTC.